These 24 T cell receptor beta chains came from one sample sequenced in a study of shared clonotypes between healthy human individuals. Sequencing used immunoSEQ multiplex PCR; TCRdb keeps in-frame clones, though not all of them. This sample has around 2,000,000 clones, with about 95% found just once. Naivety among CD8 cells was defined by CD45RO negativity and positive CCR7 selection, thereby excluding terminally differentiated effector memory CD45RA+ cells. The sample consisted of naive CD8+ T cells sorted from blood. All receptors come from a man aged 18 to 29 in good health.

A remark on this clone: This same CDR3 is encoded by further DNA sequences in the sample. The chain uses TRBV6-5 and TRBJ2-7; D tentatively reads TRBD1 or TRBD2 (5 bases each). The CDR3 extends over 15 amino acids. V was clipped by 0 bases and J by 0 bases, with 9 bases between them. The germline gives CDR1 MNHEY, CDR2 SVGAGI. Written as DNA, the CDR3 is TGTGCCAGCAGTTACTCGTCTGGGGGCTCCTACGAGCAGTACTTC. The encoded protein is CASSYSSGGSYEQYF.

The CDR3 DNA follows: TGTGCCAGCAGTGAATGGGTGACAGGGTTCGGGGGCACTGAAGCTTTCTTT. It codes for CASSEWVTGFGGTEAFF. V gene TRBV25-1 combines with J gene TRBJ1-1; 7 nucleotides line up with TRBD1. The CDR3 is 17 amino acids. The V segment lost 1 base and the J segment 4 bases; nucleotides outside the gene matches: 12. Germline V gene lookup returns CDR1 MGHDK and CDR2 SYGVNS.

The chain recombines TRBV7-8 with TRBJ2-7, with 10 bases lining up with TRBD2. The CDR3 runs 15 residues. V was clipped by 5 bases and J by 4 bases; unmatched bases: 8. CDR1 is SGHVS and CDR2 is FQNEAQ in the germline V gene. The CDR3 nucleotides are TGTGCCAGCAGCCCTATACTAGCGGGGCGATACGAGCAGTACTTC. Amino acid sequence: CASSPILAGRYEQYF.

The chain recombines TRBV6-1 with TRBJ1-6, with unresolved D. Trimming took off 0 bases at V and 3 bases at J, with 18 bases between the two ends. This CDR3 region has 19 residues. Germline CDR1 reads MNHNS; CDR2 reads SASEGT. CDR3 in DNA: TGTGCCAGCAGTGAAGCTTCTGTTGAGGTGGGTTTCTATAATTCACCCCTCCACTTT. Its translation is CASSEASVEVGFYNSPLHF.

The chain recombines TRBV4-1 with TRBJ1-6; D call uncertain. Trimming pared 0 bases from V and 10 bases from J, leaving 7 bases between. CDR1 and CDR2 from the germline V gene are MGHRA and YSYEKL. This CDR3 has 13 amino acids. The CDR3 here is CASSQDEGSPLHF. In DNA, the CDR3 is TGCGCCAGCAGCCAAGATGAGGGATCACCCCTCCACTTT.

V is TRBV4-1 and J is TRBJ2-1; D possibly matches TRBD1 or TRBD2 (5 bases each). The CDR3 is 14 residues long. Trimming took off 1 base at V and 8 bases at J, with 12 bases between the two ends. Germline-derived CDR1 and CDR2 are MGHRA and YSYEKL. The CDR3 protein is CASSQVGGAHEQFF. DNA of the CDR3: TGCGCCAGCAGCCAAGTTGGGGGTGCCCATGAGCAGTTCTTC.

The chain recombines TRBV7-9 with TRBJ2-5; 10 nucleotides match TRBD1. V trimming: 3 bases; J trimming: 2 bases; junction bases outside the gene matches: 6. CDR1 is SEHNR and CDR2 is FQNEAQ in the germline V gene (reference sequence). The CDR3 spans 16 residues. The CDR3 DNA reads TGTGCCAGCAGCTTCCGACAGGGGGCTTGGCAAGAGACCCAGTACTTC. It codes for CASSFRQGAWQETQYF. The whole variable domain, remainder taken from reference TRBV7-9 and TRBJ2-5, is DTGVSQNPRHKITKRGQNVTFRCDPISEHNRLYWYRQTLGQGPEFLTYFQNEAQLEKSRLLSDRFSAERPKGSFSTLEIQRTEQGDSAMYLCASSFRQGAWQETQYFGPGTRLLVL.

A note on this clone: Other DNA sequences in this sample translate to the same CDR3. The rearrangement joins TRBV7-9 to TRBJ2-7, with a possible D match to TRBD2 (6 bases). Germline V gives CDR1 SEHNR, CDR2 FQNEAQ (reference sequence). Trimming took off 5 bases at V and 3 bases at J, with 11 bases between the two ends. This CDR3 is 13 amino acids long. This chain's CDR3 is CASSPGDGYEQYF. The DNA of the CDR3 is TGTGCCAGCAGCCCGGGGGACGGCTACGAGCAGTACTTC. The variable domain in full, with the rest retrieved from reference TRBV7-9 and TRBJ2-7, is DTGVSQNPRHKITKRGQNVTFRCDPISEHNRLYWYRQTLGQGPEFLTYFQNEAQLEKSRLLSDRFSAERPKGSFSTLEIQRTEQGDSAMYLCASSPGDGYEQYFGPGTRLTVT.

V is TRBV2 and J is TRBJ2-7; 13 bases are shared with TRBD2. Trimming took 4 bases from V and 7 from J; bases not matched to a gene: 10. The germline CDR1 and CDR2 sequences are SNHLY and FYNNEI. This CDR3 is 16 amino acids long. DNA for the CDR3: TGTGCCAGCAGTGGCGGACTAGCGGGAGAATGGAAGGAGCAGTACTTC. This sequence encodes CASSGGLAGEWKEQYF.

V gene TRBV4-1 combines with J gene TRBJ1-1; 7 bases map to TRBD1. Trimming cost V 4 bases and J 7 bases; bases outside gene matches: 12. The germline gives CDR1 MGHRA, CDR2 YSYEKL. The CDR3 has 15 residues. The CDR3 coding sequence is TGCGCCAGCAGCCGTACCGGGACAGAGTACGTTGAAGCTTTCTTT. Its protein is CASSRTGTEYVEAFF.

The rearrangement links TRBV6-5 to TRBJ2-7, with unresolved D. The CDR3 loop spans 13 amino acids. V was shortened by 2 bases and J by 5 bases, with 10 bases between the two germline ends. Germline CDR1 is MNHEY and CDR2 is SVGAGI. CDR3 amino acids: CASSYAGSHEQYF. DNA for the CDR3: TGTGCCAGCAGTTACGCTGGGTCCCACGAGCAGTACTTC.

This clone has only one observation. Other DNA sequences within the sample encode an identical CDR3. The chain combines TRBV9 with TRBJ1-6; possible D gene TRBD1, 5 bases. The V gene lost 0 bases and the J gene lost 6 bases, with 7 bases spanning the gap. Looked up from germline, CDR1 is SGDLS and CDR2 is YYNGEE. CDR3 length: 14 amino acids. Written as DNA, the CDR3 is TGTGCCAGCAGCGTAGGGGGGGGTAATTCACCCCTCCACTTT. The encoded protein is CASSVGGGNSPLHF.

The V and J genes are TRBV29-1 and TRBJ1-2, with 8 bases matching TRBD1. V shed 7 bases, J shed 3 bases, and the junction held 7 bases outside the gene matches. Germline V lookup: CDR1 SQVTM, CDR2 ANQGSEA. This CDR3 is 13 amino acids long. DNA of the CDR3: TGCAGCGCCCAACCGACAGGGGACTATGGCTACACCTTC. This translates into CSAQPTGDYGYTF.

This chain connects TRBV5-6 to TRBJ1-2, with D unresolved. This CDR3 is 14 amino acids long. The V gene lost 4 bases and the J gene lost 4 bases, with 14 bases spanning the gap. Germline-derived CDR1 and CDR2 are SGHDT and YYEEEE. The CDR3 region has the DNA TGTGCCAGCAGCACCTGGACGGGAGGCTATGGCTACACCTTC. Translated, it gives CASSTWTGGYGYTF.

The rearrangement joins TRBV5-4 to TRBJ2-3; D is possibly TRBD2 (6 bases). Per the germline V gene, CDR1 is SGHNT and CDR2 is YYREEE (reference sequence). Trimming stripped 0 bases from V and 4 bases from J, with 12 bases between. The CDR3 consists of 15 residues. The CDR3 DNA sequence: TGTGCCAGCAGCTTGGCGGGGGTCGGGGCAGATACGCAGTATTTT. Residues: CASSLAGVGADTQYF.

The chain combines TRBV10-1 with TRBJ1-5, with no clear D. V gave up 9 bases and J gave up 0 bases, with 6 bases separating them. The CDR3 loop spans 12 amino acids. Germline-derived CDR1 and CDR2 are WNHNN and SYGVQD (reference sequence). CDR3 sequence reads: CARLISNQPQHF. The CDR3 DNA reads TGCGCCAGGCTGATTAGCAATCAGCCCCAGCATTTT.

The chain couples TRBV5-1 to TRBJ1-3; D not resolved. The V end was cut by 0 bases, the J end by 4 bases, with 11 bases between. The CDR3 loop spans 15 amino acids. Germline V CDR1 and CDR2: SGHRS, YFSETQ. CDR3 DNA: TGCGCCAGCAGCTTGGATCGAAGGGTAGGAAACACCATATATTTT. Translation gives CASSLDRRVGNTIYF.

The J gene is TRBJ2-5, the V gene TRBV6-1; tentative D call: TRBD1 (6 bases). The CDR3 runs to 14 residues. Germline V gene data show CDR1 as MNHNS and CDR2 as SASEGT. Trimming pared 6 bases from V and 4 bases from J, leaving 15 bases between. The CDR3 nucleotides read TGTGCCAGCAGACCCACGAGAGGGGGAGAGACCCAGTACTTC. It specifies CASRPTRGGETQYF.

V and J are TRBV29-1 and TRBJ2-5, with D tentatively TRBD1 (5 bases). The CDR3 runs to 14 residues. The V and J ends lost 1 base and 5 bases respectively, with 14 bases between them. CDR1 is SQVTM and CDR2 is ANQGSEA in the germline V gene. This CDR3 reads CSVEGPGLSETQYF. DNA of the CDR3: TGCAGCGTTGAAGGGCCAGGGTTATCGGAGACCCAGTACTTC. Full variable domain (outside the CDR3, taken from reference TRBV29-1 and TRBJ2-5): SAVISQKPSRDICQRGTSLTIQCQVDSQVTMMFWYRQQPGQSLTLIATANQGSEATYESGFVIDKFPISRPNLTFSTLTVSNMSPEDSSIYLCSVEGPGLSETQYFGPGTRLLVL.

This chain links TRBV27 with TRBJ2-3; D might be TRBD1 (6 bases). The CDR3 is made up of 13 amino acids. Germline loops: CDR1 MNHEY, CDR2 SMNVEV (reference sequence). V was cut by 3 bases and J by 10 bases, with 14 bases left in between. The CDR3 sequence is CASSFPTGNPQYF. The CDR3 DNA is TGTGCCAGCAGTTTTCCTACAGGGAACCCGCAGTATTTT.

This chain connects TRBV6-1 to TRBJ1-5, with 10 bases that match TRBD1. V was clipped by 4 bases and J by 0 bases; unmatched bases: 12. The germline V gene has CDR1 MNHNS and CDR2 SASEGT. This CDR3 has 19 residues. CDR3 sequence (DNA): TGTGCCAGCAGTGGCGGGACAGGGGTCCAACCGTTTAGCAATCAGCCCCAGCATTTT. Amino acids: CASSGGTGVQPFSNQPQHF.

The chain combines TRBV28 with TRBJ2-1; 8 bases map to TRBD2. There are 16 residues in the CDR3. Germline V gives CDR1 MDHEN, CDR2 SYDVKM. V shed 8 bases, J shed 4 bases, and the junction held 13 bases outside the gene matches. The CDR3 region is CASLPVLAGLYNEQFF. CDR3 bases: TGTGCCAGCCTCCCGGTGCTAGCGGGTTTATACAATGAGCAGTTCTTC.

In its sample, this clone was seen once. V and J are TRBV7-9 and TRBJ2-1, with 13 bases fitting TRBD2. Germline loops: CDR1 SEHNR, CDR2 FQNEAQ (reference sequence). This CDR3 is 19 amino acids long. Germline trimming cut 1 base from V and 2 bases from J; bases unmatched to any gene: 8. This CDR3 is CASSLGGLAGLTTYNEQFF. The CDR3 DNA sequence: TGTGCCAGCAGCTTAGGGGGACTAGCGGGACTGACGACCTACAATGAGCAGTTCTTC.

J is TRBJ2-7 and V is TRBV7-9; D unclear. Trimming removed 3 bases from V and 0 bases from J, with 9 bases in between. The CDR3 is 14 residues long. CDR1 SEHNR and CDR2 FQNEAQ come from the germline V gene (reference sequence). The CDR3 protein is CASSFDSFSYEQYF. The CDR3 DNA follows: TGTGCCAGCAGCTTCGACTCCTTCTCCTACGAGCAGTACTTC.